The TCR beta chain described here comes from a study of blood T cell repertoires in COVID-19. Study-wide background: T cells, B-cell-depleted T cells, or PBMCs supplied cDNA or gDNA.

Germline assignment: CDR1 SGHRS and CDR2 YFSETQ. CDR3 length equals 15 residues. Trimming stripped 0 bases from V and 0 bases from J, with 9 bases between. Original processing notes: Cell counts per sample came from amplifying reference gene primers. Produced via immunoSEQ multiplex PCR; TCRdb's table is partial and in-frame only. D and trimming were read from the DNA, whereas the V and J calls and clone size are those reported in that table. Here the sample spans about 200,000 clones, 88% being singletons. This sequence originates from a man aged 18-30 years with active or convalescent COVID-19. The material sequenced was peripheral blood. The chain couples TRBV5-1 to TRBJ1-2; weak D call: TRBD1 (6 bases). CDR3 bases: TGCGCCAGCAGCTTGGAGTCAGGGGCTAACTATGGCTACACCTTC. Protein: CASSLESGANYGYTF. The variable domain in full, completed from reference TRBV5-1 and TRBJ1-2, reads KAGVTQTPRYLIKTRGQQVTLSCSPISGHRSVSWYQQTPGQGLQFLFEYFSETQRNKGNFPGRFSGRQFSNSRSEMNVSTLELGDSALYLCASSLESGANYGYTFGSGTRLTVV.